This TCR beta chain was recorded in a study of blood T cell repertoires in COVID-19. V dropped 4 bases and J dropped 6 bases, with 9 bases sitting between them. From germline, CDR1 is LNHDA and CDR2 SQIVND (reference sequence). The CDR3 is 12 amino acids. Sequencing used immunoSEQ multiplex PCR; TCRdb keeps in-frame clones, though not all of them. The data hold around 150,000 clones, with around 80% observed a single time. This chain connects TRBV19 to TRBJ1-2, with no clear D. The source of this sequence is a woman older than 75 with acute or convalescent COVID-19. The material sequenced was peripheral blood. The CDR3 sequence: CASSTWPNGYTF. In nucleotides, the CDR3 is TGTGCCAGTAGTACGTGGCCCAATGGCTACACCTTC.